This T cell receptor beta chain was sequenced during a study of blood T cell repertoires in COVID-19. Study as a whole: COVID-19 samples, acute and convalescent, were from the United States, Italy and Spain.

In the original workflow: Estimation of nucleated cell counts relied on the amplification of reference gene primers. The protocol was immunoSEQ multiplex PCR, while the TCRdb copy is restricted to in-frame clones and leaves out a portion. V and J calls and clone size are those listed in that table; D and trimming were worked out from the DNA. The sample contains more than 75,000 clones, 85% of which appear only once. V shed 3 bases and J shed 8 bases, with 13 bases lying between them. The CDR3 loop spans 13 amino acids. The germline V gene has CDR1 DFQATT and CDR2 SNEGSKA (reference sequence). The sample consisted of peripheral blood. The chain uses TRBV20-1 and TRBJ1-4, with D possibly TRBD1 on 6 matching bases. This receptor was taken from a woman between 65 and 79 years old with acute or convalescent COVID-19. CDR3 residues: CSASPGAREKLFF. In DNA, the CDR3 is TGCAGTGCTAGTCCAGGGGCTAGGGAAAAACTGTTTTTT.